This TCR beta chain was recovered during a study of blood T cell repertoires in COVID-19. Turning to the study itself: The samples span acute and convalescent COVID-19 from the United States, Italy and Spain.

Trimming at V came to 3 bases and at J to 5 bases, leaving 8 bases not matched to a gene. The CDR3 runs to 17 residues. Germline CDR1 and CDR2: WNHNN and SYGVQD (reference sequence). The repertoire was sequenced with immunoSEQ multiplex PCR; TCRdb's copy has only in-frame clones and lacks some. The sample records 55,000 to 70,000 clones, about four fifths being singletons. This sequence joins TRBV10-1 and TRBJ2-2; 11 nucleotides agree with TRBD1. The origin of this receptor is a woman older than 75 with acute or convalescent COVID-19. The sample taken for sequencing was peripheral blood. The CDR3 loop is CASSDLTGTGGTGELFF. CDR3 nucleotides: TGCGCCAGCAGTGACCTTACCGGGACAGGGGGAACCGGGGAGCTGTTTTTT.